Included here is one T cell receptor beta chain sequence, with context. The data stem from a study of OX40 agonist ivuxolimab in advanced cancers. The CDR3 covers 20 residues. Trimming removed 3 bases from V and 4 bases from J, with 31 bases in between. The method was immunoSEQ multiplex PCR; TCRdb's version includes in-frame clones alone and lacks a portion of them. The data contain some 41,000 clones, about 89% of them singletons. The rearrangement uses TRBV23-1 and TRBJ2-7, with unresolved D. TRBV23-1 is an open reading frame whose function is uncertain. The sample here was CD4+ or CD8+ T cells sorted from blood, taken in a trial of the OX40 agonist ivuxolimab. This TCR came from an adult with an advanced solid tumor such as melanoma, head and neck, liver or kidney cancer. In DNA form, the CDR3 reads TGCGCCAGCAGTCATTCCCTAGACAAGGGTAAATTAGATCAGGCTTACGAGCAGTACTTC. As protein: CASSHSLDKGKLDQAYEQYF.